The text below deals with one T cell receptor beta chain. Each CDR3 protein is one row after TCRdb ran MiXCR on the 5' RACE reads. The repertoire consists of about 84,000 distinct CDR3 sequences, with about 12% occurring once and the leading ten covering approximately 2.4%. This record comes from a study of early T cells in non-severe SARS-CoV-2 infection. Germline trimming cut 4 bases from V and 3 bases from J; bases unmatched to any gene: 5. The CDR3 sequence is 15 residues long. This chain uses TRBV12-3 or TRBV12-4 with TRBJ2-2, with 7 bases aligning to TRBD1. The sequenced sample consisted of whole blood. This TCR came from an adult who was a healthcare worker with PCR-confirmed SARS-CoV-2 infection or an uninfected control (not recorded which). The CDR3 DNA is TGTGCCAGCAGTTCAACAGGGGTCTACACCGGGGAGCTGTTTTTT. Protein product: CASSSTGVYTGELFF.